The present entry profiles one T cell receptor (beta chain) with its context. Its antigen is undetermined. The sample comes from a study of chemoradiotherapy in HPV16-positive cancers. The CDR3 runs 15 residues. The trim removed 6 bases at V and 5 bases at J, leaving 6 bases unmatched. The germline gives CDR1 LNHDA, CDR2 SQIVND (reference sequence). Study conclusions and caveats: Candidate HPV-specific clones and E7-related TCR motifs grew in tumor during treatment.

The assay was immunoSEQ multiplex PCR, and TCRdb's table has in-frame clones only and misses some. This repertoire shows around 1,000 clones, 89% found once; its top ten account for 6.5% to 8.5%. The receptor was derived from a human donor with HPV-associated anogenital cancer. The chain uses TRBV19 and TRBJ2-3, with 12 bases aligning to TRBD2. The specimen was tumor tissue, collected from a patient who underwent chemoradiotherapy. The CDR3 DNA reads TGTGCCAGTAGCGTAGGGGGACTAGCGGGAGATACGCAGTATTTT. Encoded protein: CASSVGGLAGDTQYF.